Listed below are T cell receptor beta chains from one sample, sequenced in a study of T-cell memory formation after mild COVID-19. Each CDR3 protein is one row after TCRdb ran MiXCR on the 5' RACE reads. The data show over 500,000 distinct CDR3 sequences, 17% seen once. The sequenced sample was PBMCs or a T cell subset sorted from them (not recorded which). These receptors all stem from an adult woman who had mild COVID-19 (a few samples of this study predate the infection). Cell type and time point are not known. The CDR3 runs from the conserved cysteine through the conserved F or W. Fields, in order: V gene, D gene, clone size, J gene, CDR3 protein, CDR3 DNA. A D gene is named only where the DNA matches it firmly. Some rows have no size entry. The others give once, few or many, or a class for an expanded clone.

v_gene: TRBV14
d_gene: .
abundance: few
j_gene: TRBJ2-1
CDR3aa: CASSQGDSGVTYNEQFF
CDR3nt: TGTGCCAGCAGCCAAGGGGATTCAGGGGTCACCTACAATGAGCAGTTCTTC

v_gene: TRBV9
d_gene: .
abundance: few
j_gene: TRBJ2-7
CDR3aa: CASSVVEGGEQYF
CDR3nt: TGTGCCAGCAGCGTAGTGGAAGGGGGGGAGCAGTACTTC

v_gene: TRBV4-2
d_gene: .
abundance: .
j_gene: TRBJ1-2
CDR3aa: CASSQDRRASLWGYTF
CDR3nt: TGTGCCAGCAGCCAAGATCGCCGCGCCTCCTTATGGGGCTACACCTTC

v_gene: TRBV18
d_gene: .
abundance: .
j_gene: TRBJ2-1
CDR3aa: CASSPPKQGHYNEQFF
CDR3nt: TGTGCCAGCTCACCTCCTAAACAGGGTCACTACAATGAGCAGTTCTTC

v_gene: TRBV12-3/TRBV12-4
d_gene: TRBD2
abundance: few
j_gene: TRBJ2-7
CDR3aa: CASSRVLAGGYEQYF
CDR3nt: TGTGCCAGCAGTCGCGTTCTAGCGGGGGGGTACGAGCAGTACTTC

v_gene: TRBV14
d_gene: .
abundance: few
j_gene: TRBJ2-5
CDR3aa: CASSQFGETQYF
CDR3nt: TGTGCCAGCAGCCAATTCGGAGAGACCCAGTACTTC

v_gene: TRBV6-6
d_gene: .
abundance: few
j_gene: TRBJ2-5
CDR3aa: CASSWGQGSLQETQYF
CDR3nt: TGTGCCAGCAGTTGGGGTCAGGGATCCCTCCAAGAGACCCAGTACTTC

v_gene: TRBV6-1
d_gene: .
abundance: few
j_gene: TRBJ1-5
CDR3aa: CASSAARVESNQPQHF
CDR3nt: TGTGCCAGCAGTGCCGCCAGGGTAGAAAGCAATCAGCCCCAGCATTTT

v_gene: TRBV19
d_gene: .
abundance: .
j_gene: TRBJ2-2
CDR3aa: CASTANMYGLNTGELFF
CDR3nt: TGTGCCAGTACCGCAAATATGTACGGATTGAACACCGGGGAGCTGTTTTTT

v_gene: TRBV9
d_gene: TRBD1
abundance: few
j_gene: TRBJ2-3
CDR3aa: CASSARSWTGDTDTQYF
CDR3nt: TGTGCCAGCAGCGCCCGAAGCTGGACAGGCGACACAGATACGCAGTATTTT

v_gene: TRBV5-4
d_gene: .
abundance: .
j_gene: TRBJ2-2
CDR3aa: CASSPWVASGELFF
CDR3nt: TGTGCCAGCAGCCCGTGGGTAGCATCCGGGGAGCTGTTTTTT

v_gene: TRBV2
d_gene: TRBD1
abundance: few
j_gene: TRBJ2-7
CDR3aa: CAASQGQGYSYEQYF
CDR3nt: TGTGCCGCTTCACAAGGACAGGGGTATTCCTACGAGCAGTACTTC

v_gene: TRBV7-6
d_gene: .
abundance: .
j_gene: TRBJ1-1
CDR3aa: CASSLVPGEAFF
CDR3nt: TGTGCCAGCAGCTTAGTTCCAGGGGAAGCTTTCTTT

v_gene: TRBV4-2
d_gene: .
abundance: .
j_gene: TRBJ2-7
CDR3aa: CASSQNAQTAVSYEQYF
CDR3nt: TGTGCCAGCAGCCAAAACGCACAGACTGCAGTCTCCTACGAGCAGTACTTC

v_gene: TRBV27
d_gene: .
abundance: many
j_gene: TRBJ2-7
CDR3aa: CASSLSGGGYEQYF
CDR3nt: TGTGCCAGCAGTTTATCTGGTGGGGGCTACGAGCAGTACTTC

v_gene: TRBV20-1
d_gene: .
abundance: .
j_gene: TRBJ1-1
CDR3aa: CSASVNAAEAFF
CDR3nt: TGCAGTGCTAGTGTTAACGCCGCTGAAGCTTTCTTT

v_gene: TRBV20-1
d_gene: TRBD2
abundance: .
j_gene: TRBJ2-1
CDR3aa: CSARGELAGDEQFF
CDR3nt: TGCAGTGCTAGAGGCGAACTAGCGGGGGATGAGCAGTTCTTC

v_gene: TRBV6-2/TRBV6-3
d_gene: .
abundance: few
j_gene: TRBJ1-2
CDR3aa: CASGRGAYGYTF
CDR3nt: TGTGCCAGCGGACGAGGGGCCTATGGCTACACCTTC

v_gene: TRBV5-1
d_gene: TRBD1
abundance: .
j_gene: TRBJ1-1
CDR3aa: CASSFNPRDRGNTEAFF
CDR3nt: TGCGCCAGCAGCTTCAACCCTCGGGACAGGGGGAACACTGAAGCTTTCTTT

v_gene: TRBV25-1
d_gene: .
abundance: few
j_gene: TRBJ2-7
CDR3aa: CASAWGLGEQYF
CDR3nt: TGTGCCAGCGCATGGGGGCTGGGGGAGCAGTACTTC

v_gene: TRBV7-2
d_gene: .
abundance: .
j_gene: TRBJ2-7
CDR3aa: CASSRNPGGAYEQYF
CDR3nt: TGTGCCAGCAGCCGGAATCCAGGGGGGGCCTACGAGCAGTACTTC

v_gene: TRBV28
d_gene: .
abundance: .
j_gene: TRBJ2-7
CDR3aa: CASSGTLSYEQYF
CDR3nt: TGTGCCAGCTCCGGGACACTTTCCTACGAGCAGTACTTC

v_gene: TRBV7-2
d_gene: .
abundance: few
j_gene: TRBJ2-5
CDR3aa: CASSYPQGGQETQYF
CDR3nt: TGTGCCAGCAGCTACCCCCAGGGGGGCCAAGAGACCCAGTACTTC

v_gene: TRBV12-3/TRBV12-4
d_gene: TRBD2
abundance: few
j_gene: TRBJ2-1
CDR3aa: CASSFNSGLAGGHEQFF
CDR3nt: TGTGCCAGCAGTTTTAATTCAGGACTAGCGGGGGGGCATGAGCAGTTCTTC

v_gene: TRBV7-2
d_gene: .
abundance: .
j_gene: TRBJ1-5
CDR3aa: CASSLAHGGNQPQHF
CDR3nt: TGTGCCAGCAGCTTAGCGCATGGGGGAAATCAGCCCCAGCATTTT

v_gene: TRBV21-1
d_gene: .
abundance: .
j_gene: TRBJ1-1
CDR3aa: CASSKGTGFGTEAFF
CDR3nt: TGTGCCAGCAGCAAAGGTACGGGATTCGGGACTGAAGCTTTCTTT

v_gene: TRBV5-1
d_gene: .
abundance: many
j_gene: TRBJ2-1
CDR3aa: CASRWAETYNEQFF
CDR3nt: TGCGCCAGCAGGTGGGCCGAAACCTACAATGAGCAGTTCTTC

v_gene: TRBV10-3
d_gene: TRBD1
abundance: .
j_gene: TRBJ1-2
CDR3aa: CAISEQGEGYTF
CDR3nt: TGTGCCATCAGTGAACAGGGGGAAGGCTACACCTTC

v_gene: TRBV7-9
d_gene: TRBD1
abundance: .
j_gene: TRBJ1-2
CDR3aa: CASSPSGTGIYGYTF
CDR3nt: TGTGCCAGCAGCCCCTCCGGGACAGGGATCTATGGCTACACCTTC

v_gene: TRBV15
d_gene: TRBD1
abundance: many
j_gene: TRBJ2-1
CDR3aa: CATRGSGTASNEQFF
CDR3nt: TGTGCCACCAGAGGGTCCGGGACAGCCTCAAATGAGCAGTTCTTC